This T cell receptor beta chain was retrieved from a study of OX40 agonist ivuxolimab in advanced cancers. Notes on the research overall: Ivuxolimab was an agonistic, fully human IgG2 monoclonal antibody directed against OX40 (CD134), a costimulatory receptor. Of the roughly 52 dose-escalation patients, hepatocellular carcinoma was present in around 19, melanoma in around 15, renal cell carcinoma in 9 and head and neck cancer in 9. The purpose of peripheral TCRbeta sequencing was to test whether ivuxolimab changed TCR sequence diversity and led to clonal T-cell expansion. Patients were allowed to have had prior anti-PD-1, anti-PD-L1 or anti-CTLA-4 therapy, and more than 35% of the dose-escalation patients had been treated with checkpoint inhibitors. Intravenous ivuxolimab was administered to patients every 2 weeks at six dose levels: 0.01, 0.1, 0.3, 1.5, 3 and 10 mg/kg. In the dose-escalation cohort, more than 75% of patients were male, and the mean age was approximately 60 years, with a range of about 20 to 79. The paper covers the monotherapy dose-escalation part of the phase I ivuxolimab trial, which included N ≈ 50 patients. Partial responses occurred in three dose-escalation patients, of whom one had hepatocellular carcinoma and two had cutaneous melanoma.

Patients with a history of autoimmune disease or receiving systemic immunosuppression were excluded from the trial. Peripheral blood for TCR sequencing was drawn from every dose cohort at baseline, at cycle 4 day 1 and at cycle 7 day 1. The samples were drawn from a first-in-human, open-label, multicenter phase I dose-escalation trial of ivuxolimab. Adults with locally advanced or metastatic melanoma, renal cell, hepatocellular, or head and neck squamous cell carcinoma were enrolled in the trial. Before TCR sequencing, CD4+ T cells and CD8+ T cells were sorted from peripheral blood as separate populations. What the authors observed across the whole study: At doses from 0.1 to 3.0 mg/kg, clonal expansion was seen in both CD4+ and CD8+ blood T cells between baseline and week 6. Antigen specificity was not determined for the clonally expanded peripheral T cells. Low levels of normalized T-cell clonal expansion were also seen in some patients who did not respond. Partial responders in the 0.1-3.0 mg/kg groups had among the lowest normalized peripheral clonal expansion, especially among CD8+ T cells. After ivuxolimab, CD8+ T cells had more expanded clones than CD4+ T cells on average.

Looking up the germline V gene yields CDR1 MNHEY and CDR2 SVGAGI. From the cysteine up to the phenylalanine, the CDR3 has a length of 13 residues. The entry retains the CDR3 DNA only, 39 bases that are in frame from base 1. Trimming costs V 6 bases and J 0 bases, and their ends lie 8 bases apart. The sample holds a few counts of this clone. Its antigen is unknown. Base-call qualities are not available, and no considerably larger clone is one nucleotide away. Genomic DNA was isolated from the sorted cells so that the TCRbeta CDR3 region could be sequenced. The immunoSEQ Assay was used to sequence the TCRbeta CDR3 regions. Held by TCRdb, this immuneACCESS table contains in-frame sequences only and omits some clones. Under half of the omission traces to an unresolved V gene where checked; the cause of the rest is unknown. The sample table shows approximately 39,000 clones, and roughly nine tenths are seen once. Approximately 45% of the sample rests with the top ten.

This clonotype originated in an adult with an advanced solid tumor such as melanoma, head and neck, liver or kidney cancer. Sample: CD4+ or CD8+ T cells sorted from blood, taken in a trial of the OX40 agonist ivuxolimab. The chain employs TRBV6-5 and TRBJ1-1; TRBD1 is a possible D gene, resting on 5 matching bases. The bases are TGTGCCAGCAGCCAGGGAGTGAACACTGAAGCTTTCTTT. Its translation reads: CASSQGVNTEAFF.